This passage covers 30 T cell receptor beta chains from one sample sequenced in a study of patients and donors after allogeneic stem cell transplantation. TCRdb called the RT-PCR reads again in MiXCR, with one record for every CDR3 protein. The table lists approximately 250,000 distinct CDR3 sequences, around an eighth of them singletons, with around 10% in the top ten. The sample taken for sequencing was blood, either unsorted or a sorted T cell fraction (not recorded which). Every receptor here comes from a human donor who was either an allogeneic HSCT recipient or a stem cell or donor lymphocyte infusion donor (not recorded which). It is not recorded whose cells these are; they may come from a transplant donor.

This clonotype was observed a few times. This chain links TRBV20-1 with TRBJ2-1, with 8 bases fitting TRBD1. CDR3 length equals 16 residues. Losses at the gene ends were 0 bases for V and 4 bases for J; bases not matched to a gene: 8. Germline values: CDR1 DFQATT, CDR2 SNEGSKA (reference sequence). CDR3 nucleotide sequence: TGCAGTGCTAGAGATCGGGCAGGGGGCAGGTACAATGAGCAGTTCTTC. This sequence encodes CSARDRAGGRYNEQFF.

The gene calls are TRBV3-1 and TRBJ2-5, with D perhaps matching TRBD1 (5 bases). V lost 3 bases to trimming and J lost 4 bases, with 18 bases between them. CDR1 is LGHDT and CDR2 is YNNKEL in the germline V gene (reference sequence). The CDR3 loop spans 16 amino acids. CDR3 sequence (DNA): TGTGCCAGCAGCCACAAGGGGCGTGGAAACTTAGAGACCCAGTACTTC. It codes for CASSHKGRGNLETQYF.

J is TRBJ2-5 and V is TRBV7-2; D remains ambiguous. Germline lookup yields CDR1 SGHTA and CDR2 FQGNSA. V lost 5 bases and J lost 5, with 9 bases in between. The CDR3 is 12 amino acids. The chain's CDR3 is CASSPMAETQYF. CDR3 nucleotide sequence: TGTGCCAGCAGCCCAATGGCGGAGACCCAGTACTTC.

This clonotype was seen a few times. The chain has TRBV6-4 and TRBJ2-3, with TRBD2 as a possible D gene (6 bases). This CDR3 is 14 amino acids long. The V and J ends lost 3 bases and 0 bases respectively, with 7 bases between them. Germline CDR1 reads MRHNA; CDR2 reads SNTAGT. The CDR3 loop is CASSEGLSTDTQYF. The CDR3 nucleotides are TGTGCCAGCAGTGAGGGACTCAGCACAGATACGCAGTATTTT.

The V gene is TRBV3-1, the J gene TRBJ2-7; D is unresolved. V dropped 2 bases and J dropped 4 bases, with 6 bases sitting between them. The germline V gene has CDR1 LGHDT and CDR2 YNNKEL (reference sequence). The CDR3 length is 12 residues. CDR3: CASSQRWYEQYF. In nucleotides, the CDR3 is TGTGCCAGCAGCCAACGCTGGTACGAGCAGTACTTC.

This clonotype showed up just a few times. The chain carries TRBV3-1 and TRBJ2-7; D possibly corresponds to TRBD1 (5 bases). V was trimmed by 1 base and J by 2 bases, leaving 9 bases between them. The CDR3 length is 14 residues. Germline V gives CDR1 LGHDT, CDR2 YNNKEL (reference sequence). CDR3 amino acids: CASSQGTGPYEQYF. The CDR3 DNA follows: TGTGCCAGCAGCCAAGGAACAGGACCCTACGAGCAGTACTTC.

This clonotype was counted only a few times. The chain is built from TRBV27 and TRBJ1-4; the match to TRBD1 covers 9 bases. The CDR3 is made up of 14 amino acids. V was clipped by 7 bases and J by 8 bases; unmatched bases: 8. Germline CDR1 is MNHEY and CDR2 is SMNVEV (reference sequence). The DNA of the CDR3 is TGTGCCAGCAAATTACAGGGGGCAAGAGAAAAACTGTTTTTT. It is translated as CASKLQGAREKLFF.

The chain is built from TRBV20-1 and TRBJ2-7; the D gene could be TRBD1 or TRBD2 (5 bases each). CDR3 length: 14 amino acids. Germline V lookup: CDR1 DFQATT, CDR2 SNEGSKA (reference sequence). V was clipped by 0 bases and J by 6 bases, with 15 bases between them. CDR3 DNA sequence: TGCAGTGCTAGAGATTATCTTACAGGAGGCGAGCAGTACTTC. Protein: CSARDYLTGGEQYF.

This clonotype turned up a few times. The rearrangement uses TRBV6-5 and TRBJ1-6, with a possible D match to TRBD1 (5 bases). The germline CDR1 and CDR2 sequences are MNHEY and SVGAGI. CDR3 length: 14 residues. Trimming shortened V by 2 bases and J by 8 bases, and 10 bases separated the two germline ends. The DNA for the CDR3 is TGTGCCAGCAGTTACCCGGGACCCTATTCACCCCTCCACTTT. This translates into CASSYPGPYSPLHF.

The V call is TRBV18, the J call TRBJ2-3; D ambiguous. CDR1 and CDR2 (germline): KGHSH, LQKENI. V was pared by 5 bases and J by 1 base, with 13 bases between. The CDR3 sequence is 15 residues long. The chain's CDR3 is CASSFPGPRTDTQYF. In DNA, the CDR3 is TGTGCCAGCTCATTTCCGGGCCCGCGCACAGATACGCAGTATTTT.

About this clonotype: This may arise from a read error, as a much more abundant clone is one base away. This chain connects TRBV7-2 to TRBJ1-4; possible D gene TRBD1, 6 bases. Germline V gene data show CDR1 as SGHTA and CDR2 as FQGNSA. The CDR3 is made up of 15 amino acids. The CDR3 sequence is CASSLVPGADEKPFF. CDR3 DNA: TGTGCCAGCAGCTTAGTGCCAGGGGCGGATGAAAAACCGTTTTTT.

The CDR3 spells CASSLGDGGGYTF. The CDR3 DNA reads TGTGCCAGCAGCCTCGGGGACGGGGGTGGCTACACCTTC. V and J are TRBV7-3 and TRBJ1-2; D perhaps matches TRBD1 (5 bases). The CDR3 sequence is 13 residues long. V was pared by 5 bases and J by 7 bases, with 14 bases between. CDR1 and CDR2 from the germline V gene are SGHTA and FQGTGA. Drawing the rest from reference TRBV7-3 and TRBJ1-2, the complete variable domain is GAGVSQTPSNKVTEKGKYVELRCDPISGHTALYWYRQSLGQGPEFLIYFQGTGAADDSGLPNDRFFAVRPEGSVSTLKIQRTERGDSAVYLCASSLGDGGGYTFGSGTRLTVV.

This clonotype has a single count. The chain employs TRBV20-1 and TRBJ1-6; 7 nucleotides agree with TRBD1. Germline trimming cut 0 bases from V and 3 bases from J; bases unmatched to any gene: 5. This CDR3 spans 16 amino acids. Germline loops: CDR1 DFQATT, CDR2 SNEGSKA (reference sequence). The CDR3 spells CSARERGGLYNSPLHF. CDR3 nucleotide sequence: TGCAGTGCTAGAGAGCGAGGGGGCCTCTATAATTCACCCCTCCACTTT.

This clonotype has only a few counts. The gene calls are TRBV5-1 and TRBJ2-2; 9 nucleotides agree with TRBD1. With V trimmed by 7 bases and J by 6 bases, 4 bases remained unmatched. The germline CDR1 and CDR2 sequences are SGHRS and YFSETQ. The CDR3 sequence is 13 residues long. This chain's CDR3 is CASGTGNPGELFF. CDR3 nucleotides: TGCGCCAGCGGGACAGGGAATCCCGGGGAGCTGTTTTTT. Looking up the rest from reference TRBV5-1 and TRBJ2-2 gives the full variable domain: KAGVTQTPRYLIKTRGQQVTLSCSPISGHRSVSWYQQTPGQGLQFLFEYFSETQRNKGNFPGRFSGRQFSNSRSEMNVSTLELGDSALYLCASGTGNPGELFFGEGSRLTVL.

This clonotype was recorded once. V gene TRBV11-2 combines with J gene TRBJ2-2, with 12 bases matching TRBD2. The CDR3 runs to 18 residues. The germline CDR1 and CDR2 sequences are SGHAT and FQNNGV. V was pared by 4 bases and J by 6 bases, with 12 bases of the junction left unmatched. CDR3 nucleotides: TGTGCCAGCAGCTCCCAAACTCTAGCGGGGGGGTCGGCCGGGGAGCTGTTTTTT. Amino acid sequence: CASSSQTLAGGSAGELFF.

This clonotype showed up just a few times. The chain uses TRBV20-1 and TRBJ1-1; maybe TRBD1 (6 bases). CDR3 size: 15 residues. Germline-derived CDR1 and CDR2 are DFQATT and SNEGSKA (reference sequence). V dropped 6 bases and J dropped 1 base, with 18 bases sitting between them. CDR3 residues: CSARRPGAGNTEAFF. For the CDR3, the DNA is TGCAGTGCCCGTCGGCCAGGGGCGGGGAACACTGAAGCTTTCTTT.

V usage is TRBV4-3 and J usage is TRBJ1-3; a weak D match, TRBD1 (5 bases). CDR1 LGHNA and CDR2 YSLEER come from the germline V gene. The length of the CDR3 is 16 residues. Trimming took 0 bases from V and 4 from J, leaving 13 bases between them. CDR3 residues: CASSQDREISGNTIYF. In DNA, the CDR3 is TGCGCCAGCAGCCAAGACAGGGAAATCTCAGGAAACACCATATATTTT.

The chain employs TRBV3-1 and TRBJ2-3; no definite D call. The CDR3 totals 11 residues. The germline V gene encodes CDR1 LGHDT and CDR2 YNNKEL (reference sequence). The germline V and J ends were trimmed by 3 bases and 4 bases, with 2 bases remaining between them. CDR3 DNA sequence: TGTGCCAGCAGCCACGCAGATACGCAGTATTTT. This translates into CASSHADTQYF.

This clonotype was counted many times. The chain couples TRBV11-2 to TRBJ1-4; TRBD1 aligns across 8 bases. The CDR3 contains 19 residues. Germline V gene sequence: CDR1 SGHAT, CDR2 FQNNGV. V was clipped by 4 bases and J by 6 bases; unmatched bases: 19. The CDR3 spells CASSSTNRGEFSRHEKLFF. The CDR3 DNA is TGTGCCAGCAGCTCCACCAACAGGGGGGAGTTCTCCAGGCATGAAAAACTGTTTTTT.

V gene TRBV12-3 or TRBV12-4 combines with J gene TRBJ2-7, with a weak D call TRBD1 (6 bases). This CDR3 region has 13 residues. V was trimmed by 9 bases and J by 0 bases, leaving 12 bases between them. The CDR3 spells CASVRDISYEQYF. The CDR3 DNA follows: TGTGCCAGTGTCCGGGACATCTCCTACGAGCAGTACTTC.

Many counts were recorded for this clonotype. The V gene is TRBV24-1, the J gene TRBJ2-1; 10 bases line up with TRBD2. In germline, CDR1 is KGHDR, CDR2 SFDVKD. The length of the CDR3 is 16 residues. Trimming at V came to 2 bases and at J to 10 bases, leaving 10 bases not matched to a gene. The CDR3 nucleotides read TGTGCCACCAGTGATTCGTTGCTAGCGGGAGCCGGGGAGCAGTTCTTC. Translated: CATSDSLLAGAGEQFF.

The rearrangement joins TRBV30 to TRBJ1-5; maybe TRBD1 (5 bases). V shed 3 bases and J shed 2 bases, with 20 bases lying between them. Germline lookup yields CDR1 GTSNPN and CDR2 SVGIG (reference sequence). There are 17 residues in the CDR3. Here the CDR3 reads CAWSPGTGNGGNQPQHF. CDR3 DNA sequence: TGTGCCTGGAGCCCCGGGACCGGCAATGGGGGCAATCAGCCCCAGCATTTT. Looking up the rest from reference TRBV30 and TRBJ1-5 gives the full variable domain: SQTIHQWPATLVQPVGSPLSLECTVEGTSNPNLYWYRQAAGRGLQLLFYSVGIGQISSEVPQNLSASRPQDRQFILSSKKLLLSDSGFYLCAWSPGTGNGGNQPQHFGDGTRLSIL.

There are many counts of this clonotype. The gene calls are TRBV2 and TRBJ2-1; 11 positions agree with TRBD2. With 5 bases clipped from V and 5 bases from J, the junction kept 8 bases outside the gene matches. The CDR3 is 16 residues long. Germline lookup yields CDR1 SNHLY and CDR2 FYNNEI. The DNA of the CDR3 is TGTGCCAGCAGTTTAAAGGGACTAGCGGAGCACAATGAGCAGTTCTTC. This gives the protein CASSLKGLAEHNEQFF.

This clonotype was found many times. J is TRBJ1-5 and V is TRBV12-5; D perhaps matches TRBD1 (6 bases). Germline V lookup: CDR1 LGHNT, CDR2 FRNRAP. The CDR3 has 15 residues. Between the trimmed V and J ends, which lost 2 bases and 1 base, there was a span of 9 bases. The CDR3 sequence is CASGLYTGSNQPQHF. The DNA for the CDR3 is TGTGCTAGTGGTTTGTACACAGGGAGCAATCAGCCCCAGCATTTT.

This rearrangement joins TRBV9 to TRBJ2-1, with TRBD1 identical over 9 bases. With V trimmed by 0 bases and J by 8 bases, 9 bases remained unmatched. The CDR3 totals 16 residues. Germline V lookup: CDR1 SGDLS, CDR2 YYNGEE. CDR3 in DNA: TGTGCCAGCAGCGTAGGGCACAGGGGGCGCTTAGATGAGCAGTTCTTC. Amino acids: CASSVGHRGRLDEQFF.

The chain carries TRBV15 and TRBJ2-4; no reliable D call. The germline gives CDR1 LNHNV, CDR2 YYDKDF (reference sequence). The CDR3 has 14 amino acids. Trimming took off 1 base at V and 2 bases at J, with 6 bases between the two ends. The CDR3 nucleotides read TGTGCCACCAGCAGAGTTGCATCCAAAAACATTCAGTACTTC. This encodes CATSRVASKNIQYF.

This clonotype was found a few times. V and J are TRBV12-3 or TRBV12-4 and TRBJ2-7; 7 bases are a match to TRBD2. The V and J ends lost 7 bases and 2 bases, in that order; junction bases with no gene match: 8. The CDR3 runs to 14 residues. Here the CDR3 DNA reads TGTGCCAGCACCCCCTTCGGGGGGACCTACGAGCAGTACTTC. Its translation is CASTPFGGTYEQYF.

This clonotype showed up many times. As DNA, the CDR3 is TGTGCCAGCAGCGTACTCCCTTACAGCACAGATACGCAGTATTTT. This encodes CASSVLPYSTDTQYF. The chain has TRBV9 and TRBJ2-3; unclear D gene. There are 15 residues in the CDR3. Germline-derived CDR1 and CDR2 are SGDLS and YYNGEE. V dropped 1 base and J dropped 0 bases, with 9 bases sitting between them.

The genes are TRBV5-1 and TRBJ2-3; TRBD2 is a possible D gene (7 bases). The germline V gene has CDR1 SGHRS and CDR2 YFSETQ. The CDR3 has 18 amino acids. V was cut by 0 bases and J by 1 base, with 18 bases left in between. The CDR3 DNA reads TGCGCCAGCAGCTTGGTAGGGGGGGTCGTGGACCGCACAGATACGCAGTATTTT. As protein: CASSLVGGVVDRTDTQYF. The full variable domain, its missing parts supplied by reference TRBV5-1 and TRBJ2-3, is KAGVTQTPRYLIKTRGQQVTLSCSPISGHRSVSWYQQTPGQGLQFLFEYFSETQRNKGNFPGRFSGRQFSNSRSEMNVSTLELGDSALYLCASSLVGGVVDRTDTQYFGPGTRLTVL.

This clonotype came up many times. The J gene is TRBJ2-3, the V gene TRBV4-3; D call uncertain. Germline V lookup: CDR1 LGHNA, CDR2 YSLEER. V was trimmed by 1 base and J by 5 bases, leaving 4 bases between them. The CDR3 has 12 residues. The CDR3 is CASSQGGDTQYF. As DNA, the CDR3 is TGCGCCAGCAGCCAAGGGGGAGATACGCAGTATTTT.